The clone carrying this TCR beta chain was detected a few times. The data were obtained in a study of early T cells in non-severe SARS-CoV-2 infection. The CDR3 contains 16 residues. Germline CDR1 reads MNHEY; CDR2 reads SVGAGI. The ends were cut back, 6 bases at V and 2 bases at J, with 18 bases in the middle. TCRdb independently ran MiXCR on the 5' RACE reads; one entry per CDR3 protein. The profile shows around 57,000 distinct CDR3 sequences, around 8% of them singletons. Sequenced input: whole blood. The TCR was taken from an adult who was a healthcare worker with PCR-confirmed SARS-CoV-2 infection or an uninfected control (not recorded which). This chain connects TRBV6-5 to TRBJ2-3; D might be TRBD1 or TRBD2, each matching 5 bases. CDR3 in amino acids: CASRDRDGTYTDTQYF. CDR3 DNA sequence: TGTGCCAGCAGGGATAGGGACGGAACCTACACAGATACGCAGTATTTT.